Given below is one T cell receptor (beta chain) in context. No antigen is known for it. Base qualities are missing; no much larger clone stands one base away. V is cut back by 7 bases and J by 4 bases, with 6 bases in the junction unmatched. The CDR3, from cysteine to phenylalanine, totals 13 residues. CDR3 DNA is the only sequence kept; it has 39 bases, read in frame from the first base. As encoded in the germline V gene, CDR1 is SGHTA while CDR2 is FQGNSA. The method was the immunoSEQ multiplex PCR assay. For the multiplex PCR, a mixture combining 60 forward primers for TCR Vbeta segments and 13 reverse primers for TCR Jbeta segments was used. The CDR3 region of rearranged TCR beta genes was amplified from genomic DNA with a multiplex PCR assay. On the Illumina HiSeq System, the amplified TCR beta libraries were sequenced as 87-base-pair reads. Per the source publication's procedure: A later analysis tallied roughly 78 million unique TCR beta chains across the approximately 670 repertoires, and approximately 12 million of those chains were shared by two or more donors. Raw reads were error-corrected and collapsed into unique sequences by a nearest-neighbor algorithm in which closely related sequences were merged to remove PCR and sequencing errors. Alignment of CDR3 sequences to IMGT reference sequences was used to assign V, D and J gene segments. For a sequence to be retained, a match of at least six nucleotides to both a V gene segment and a J gene segment was required. A rearrangement counted as productive if the CDR3 had no stop codons and remained in frame with V and J, and every other rearrangement counted as non-productive. Following IMGT convention, CDR3 was defined as the stretch from the second conserved V-encoded cysteine to the conserved J-encoded phenylalanine. In an earlier analysis of roughly 610 of the donors, sequences lacking an unambiguous match to a single V gene segment were excluded. An earlier analysis of a few hundred of the donors classified V segments as functional when productive rearrangements were above 56.7% and as segregating when the standard deviation between donors was above 5%. A statistical classification framework was developed to diagnose cytomegalovirus status using the catalog of TCR beta chain sequences. A later analysis assigned V and J genes by comparing TCR nucleotide sequences with IMGT/GENE-DB human TR gene sequences. The TCRdist pipeline was used in a later analysis to assign CDR3 sequences and most-parsimonious VDJ recombination scenarios. A later analysis defined each TCR beta chain by its CDR3 amino acid sequence plus V-gene family, and excluded reads lacking a unique V-gene family. As a way to deal with suspected cross-contamination and a sequencing artifact, a later analysis dropped roughly 620 nucleotide sequences that were highly shared and had low generation probability. A later analysis calculated a clonal expansion index for each public chain from normalized within-repertoire ranks of inferred template counts. In a later analysis, generation probabilities were computed using a VDJ recombination model fitted to out-of-frame rearrangements, and the results were checked against IGoR. Hypergeometric tests were used in a later analysis to score TCR-TCR, TCR-HLA and TCR-CMV co-occurrence, with a repertoire-size bias correction applied to the TCR pairs. False discovery rates were estimated in a later analysis by permuting HLA or CMV assignments 20 times. In a later analysis, co-occurring TCRs were grouped using DBSCAN, and TCRdist sequence similarity was added for clustering within HLA-allele-positive subsets. For co-occurrence clustering, repertoires with fewer than 30,000 or more than 120,000 public chains were excluded, along with four or five repertoires with anomalous nucleotide sharing. Held by TCRdb, this immuneACCESS table contains in-frame sequences only and omits some clones. Under half of the omission traces to an unresolved V gene where checked; the cause of the rest is unknown. That table is the source of V, J and clone size, and D and trimming were worked out from the DNA. This sample comprises 55,000 to 70,000 clones, about 73% of them detected only once. Around 19% of the sample goes to the ten largest clones.

This sample was included in a study of cytomegalovirus exposure and HLA in healthy donors (TCRdb year 2017). Notes on the research overall: In an earlier analysis of approximately 500 of the donors, 276 Gb of sequence data and 117 million unique TCR beta sequences from about 179 million T cells were reported. An early release covering about 600 HLA-typed donors comprised about 320 gigabases of sequencing data and roughly 86 million unique TCR sequences. The genetic ancestry cluster associated with self-reported Caucasian donors included 81% of the roughly 410 genotyped donors. The aim of the study was to test whether cataloging public T cell receptors could identify signatures of past pathogen exposure. The study used immunosequencing to profile the T cell repertoires of 600 to 850 subjects and linked those repertoires to cytomegalovirus serostatus. Along with the approximately 600-subject first cohort, a separate validation cohort of 120 different subjects was used. To predict cytomegalovirus infection status, the study brought together high-throughput TCR immunosequencing, statistical association of individual TCRs with disease status, and machine learning. A later analysis re-examined previously published TCR beta repertoires from more than 600 donors and added high-resolution HLA genotyping to investigate patterns of TCR occurrence. In the later analysis, no new phenotypic data were used to find candidate immune exposures; instead, reliance was placed on TCR beta sequences and their occurrence across donors. An earlier analysis of about 620 of the donors applied high-throughput TCR beta sequencing to assess whether each TCR beta V gene segment acted as functional or pseudogenic. Donor age, sex, ethnicity and CMV serostatus were collected together with the repertoire data. In a later genetic analysis, genome-wide SNP genotypes for about three fifths of the 666 donors were used, and that subset was treated as a discovery cohort. Every discovery cohort repertoire had been produced on one sequencing platform. HLA typing included class I and class II loci at four-digit resolution. The number of donors typed differed by locus, with about 629-630 for A, B, C, DRB1 and DQB1, over 500 for DQA1, nearly 610 for DPA1, and some 440 for DPB1. Because of strong linkage in the cohort, five DR-DQ haplotypes were treated as single units for association and clustering. Among over 350 genotyped donors of the cohort, an average of roughly 240,000 unique TCR beta nucleotide sequences were sequenced per donor, 15% to 20% of them non-productive.

What the work shows at the level of the full study, not this receptor alone: The earlier analysis of nearly 600 of the donors excluded 15 to 20 rarely observed V segments, including chromosome 9 orphons, because counts were too low. According to the authors, the approach could potentially be generalized to other disease states and immunological phenotypes. Most TCR sequences were observed very rarely across donors, whereas some public TCRs were present in many individuals. A further reported finding was that TCR beta sequences accurately predicted the HLA-A and HLA-B alleles for most subjects in the first cohort. The only immune exposure information available for the cohort was CMV serostatus. An association between a missense DCLRE1C variant and V-gene and J-gene trimming of TCR beta chains was found in a later genetic analysis and replicated in an independent cohort. Cytomegalovirus status was reported to be diagnosed by the classifier with high specificity and sensitivity in both the original and validation cohorts. In a later analysis, several top co-occurrence clusters were reported to appear linked to parvovirus B19, influenza, CMV and Epstein-Barr virus. In vitro tests confirmed that a few of the cytomegalovirus-associated TCR beta chains recognize cytomegalovirus antigens. The study listed over 150 TCR beta chains as associated with cytomegalovirus. The presence/absence analyses assumed that sequencing depth was roughly uniform across donors, and that assumption may not be true. Correlated functional status among segregating V segments might reflect linkage disequilibrium, but an unknown experimental factor could not be ruled out. Only TCR beta chains were sequenced in this cohort, and the absence of alpha or paired-chain data limited detectable features. Some IMGT-functional V segments, including TRBV6-2 and TRBV6-3, could not be told apart with the 87-base-pair reads, so those segments were excluded. Because HLA typing was missing for some donors at each locus, association tests included only the typed subset. At a false discovery rate of 0.05, a later analysis linked around 15,000 TCR beta sequences to specific HLA alleles. A group of highly shared sequence variants was considered likely to be a technical artifact of the sequencing pipeline. An earlier analysis of several hundred of the donors showed that most TCR beta V segments appeared in productive rearrangements either about 90% or about 30% of the time, which broadly matched IMGT annotations. A later genetic analysis reported fewer N-insertions in productive TCRs among donors in an Asian-associated ancestry cluster than the approximately 700-donor mean. In a later analysis, most CMV-associated TCR beta chains were found to appear HLA-restricted, with HLA associations seemingly driven largely by CMV exposure. A later analysis found that TCR association rates varied across HLA loci, with DRB1 alleles showing the most associated TCRs and HLA-C alleles the fewest. In a later analysis, HLA-associated TCR beta chains showed more clonal expansion and lower generation probabilities than non-associated chains that were equally common. Assigning TCR associations to individual alleles was difficult when HLA alleles, especially DR and DQ, strongly co-occurred.

The cohort consisted of 600 or so healthy bone marrow donors. At the time of sampling, every cohort member was nominally healthy, though immune exposures that went unrecorded were likely present. The donor was CMV seropositive and belonged to the group of some 290 seropositive cohort members. Every donor gave a peripheral blood sample, and the peripheral blood mononuclear cells from that sample were used for TCR beta sequencing. Genomic DNA was extracted from the blood cell samples with the Qiagen DNeasy Blood Extraction Kit. This receptor was taken from a woman in her sixties in good health and CMV-seropositive. The sequenced sample consisted of PBMCs. The V and J genes are TRBV7-2 and TRBJ1-2; TRBD1 lines up with 7 middle nucleotides. The CDR3 reads CASTLRDSYGYTF. Here is the DNA: TGTGCCAGCACCCTGCGGGACAGCTATGGCTACACCTTC.